This paragraph reports one T cell receptor beta chain. Germline CDR1 LNHNV, CDR2 YYDKDF (reference sequence). Trimming removed 0 bases at V and 5 bases at J, with 10 bases between. The CDR3 loop spans 14 amino acids. This specimen comes from a study of T cell changes during pregnancy in multiple sclerosis. Sequencing was performed with immunoSEQ multiplex PCR; in TCRdb, only in-frame clones are kept and a portion is missing. There are some 55,000 clones in the sample; about nine tenths occur only once, and roughly 1.1% lies in the top ten. The origin of this receptor is a female donor in good health, enrolled as a control in a pregnancy study. The V call is TRBV15, the J call TRBJ2-5, with D hard to call. This specimen was peripheral blood, taken after pregnancy. This chain's CDR3 is CATSRDQPRETQYF. In nucleotides, the CDR3 is TGTGCCACCAGCAGAGATCAACCTCGGGAGACCCAGTACTTC.